This TCR beta chain was recorded in a study of cytomegalovirus exposure and HLA in healthy donors. For the study at large: The 95 to 150 validation repertoires, a later analysis reported, used the same platform as the roughly 710 first-cohort repertoires.

The protocol was immunoSEQ multiplex PCR, while the TCRdb copy is restricted to in-frame clones and leaves out a portion. There are 300,000 to 400,000 clones in the sample; 80% to 90% occur only once, and under 0.9% lies in the top ten. V lost 2 bases and J 0 bases, leaving 7 bases between the germline ends. Germline CDR1 is MDHEN and CDR2 is SYDVKM. This CDR3 region has 14 residues. V and J are TRBV28 and TRBJ2-5; D is undetermined. The sample was PBMCs. This receptor was identified in a woman aged 18 to 35 in good health and CMV-seronegative. The CDR3 DNA reads as TGTGCCAGCAGTTTAAGGAGTAACCAAGAGACCCAGTACTTC. Translation gives CASSLRSNQETQYF.